One sample yielded the 8 T cell receptor beta chains listed below, sequenced in a study of TIL therapy for anti-PD-1-resistant metastatic lung cancer. The immunoSEQ assay was v3. This table comes from immunoSEQ multiplex PCR, and its TCRdb copy is limited to in-frame clones, with some not included. Here the sample spans approximately 57,000 clones, more than 80% being singletons. Time point reported: pre-treatment sample, taken before nivolumab and TIL therapy. The sample in question was blood, obtained at baseline. Source of these receptors: a person aged 25-79 years with non-small cell lung cancer.

A note on this clone: The junction does not match germline at one end; this may be a read error. This chain links TRBV6-2 or TRBV6-3 with TRBJ1-2; weak D call: TRBD1 (5 bases). The CDR3 spans 15 residues. Germline values: CDR1 MNHEY, CDR2 SVGEGT. The CDR3 here is CASSYSGRRSYGYTF. The CDR3 DNA reads TGTGCCAGCAGCTACTCAGGGCGGCGCTCCTATGGCTACACCTTC.

To note about this clone: Other DNA sequences in the sample encode the same CDR3. The gene calls are TRBV6-1 and TRBJ2-7, with D maybe TRBD1 (6 bases). V was cut by 2 bases and J by 3 bases, with 11 bases left in between. The germline CDR1 and CDR2 sequences are MNHNS and SASEGT. The CDR3 sequence is 14 residues long. CDR3 in DNA: TGTGCCAGCAGTGAACAGGACAGACACTACGAGCAGTACTTC. Translating gives CASSEQDRHYEQYF.

The chain joins TRBV28 to TRBJ1-3; TRBD1 matches 7 bases. Trimming cost V 7 bases and J 7 bases; bases outside gene matches: 16. Germline loops: CDR1 MDHEN, CDR2 SYDVKM. The CDR3 has 16 residues. The CDR3 DNA is TGTGCCAGCAACCCGACAGGGAAAGAGATTGGGAACACCATATATTTT. Encoded protein: CASNPTGKEIGNTIYF.

J is TRBJ1-3 and V is TRBV18; D not resolved. V lost 4 bases to trimming and J lost 2 bases, with 9 bases between them. The germline V gene has CDR1 KGHSH and CDR2 LQKENI. This CDR3 has 14 amino acids. The CDR3 loop reads CASSLTETGNTIYF. The CDR3 nucleotides are TGTGCCAGCTCACTGACGGAAACTGGAAACACCATATATTTT.

This clone occurred a few times. The J gene is TRBJ2-7, the V gene TRBV7-9; D might be TRBD2 (6 bases). V was trimmed by 1 base and J by 6 bases, leaving 10 bases between them. CDR1 is SEHNR, CDR2 FQNEAQ, per germline (reference sequence). This CDR3 region has 13 residues. DNA of the CDR3: TGTGCCAGCAGCTTAGAGGGAGGATCCGAGCAGTACTTC. It yields the protein CASSLEGGSEQYF.

This chain uses TRBV5-4 with TRBJ1-4; the D gene is possibly TRBD1 (5 bases). In germline, CDR1 is SGHNT, CDR2 YYREEE (reference sequence). This CDR3 has 16 residues. The ends were cut back, 1 base at V and 6 bases at J, with 16 bases in the middle. The CDR3 DNA follows: TGTGCCAGCAGCTTGCGGACCGGGACCGCAGATGAAAAACTGTTTTTT. It codes for CASSLRTGTADEKLFF.

The rearrangement joins TRBV2 to TRBJ2-1; D remains unclear. This CDR3 has 14 residues. Germline V gene lookup returns CDR1 SNHLY and CDR2 FYNNEI. Trimming removed 2 bases at V and 4 bases at J, with 9 bases between. The CDR3 DNA follows: TGTGCCAGCAGTGAACTAGTATCTTACAATGAGCAGTTCTTC. Translation: CASSELVSYNEQFF.

The chain has TRBV28 and TRBJ1-2; D unclear. Germline CDR1 reads MDHEN; CDR2 reads SYDVKM. V was cut by 7 bases and J by 2 bases, with 8 bases left in between. This CDR3 contains 12 residues. The CDR3 nucleotides are TGTGCCAGCACAAACAGCAACTATGGCTACACCTTC. Translated: CASTNSNYGYTF.